This T cell receptor beta chain was retrieved from a study of cytomegalovirus exposure and HLA in healthy donors. CDR1 is MNHEY, CDR2 SMNVEV, per germline (reference sequence). This CDR3 has 13 residues. The sample holds a few counts of this clone. The antigen is unknown. The junction shows a germline mismatch at one end, possibly a read error. Findings and caveats of the study: Most subjects' HLA-A and HLA-B alleles were reportedly predicted from TCR beta sequences.

In the PCR, 60 Vbeta and 13 Jbeta primers were used. TCRdb's copy holds only in-frame clones and misses some; the assay was immunoSEQ multiplex PCR. The sample carries 140,000 to 150,000 clones, over 60% recorded once. The receptor was derived from a man between 40 and 49 years old in good health and CMV-seronegative. The sample comprised PBMCs. The genes are TRBV27 and TRBJ2-7; a possible D gene is TRBD2 (5 bases). CDR3 sequence (DNA): TGTGCCAGCAGTTTTTCGACTACTTCGGCCCTAAACTTC. This translates into CASSFSTTSALNF.